Listed below are T cell receptor beta chains from one sample, sequenced in a study of graft-versus-host responses after intestinal transplantation. Data came from immunoSEQ multiplex PCR; TCRdb stores just in-frame clones and leaves some out. The table records around 3,800 clones, 20% to 25% of them present only once. The starting material was alloreactive CD4+ T cells from a mixed lymphocyte reaction culture, obtained before transplantation. The source of these receptors is a human patient who was an organ donor for intestinal transplantation. The CDR3 runs from the conserved cysteine through the conserved F or W. The order of the fields is J gene, V gene, D gene, clone size, CDR3 DNA, CDR3 protein. A D gene is named only where the DNA matches it firmly. For some rows the clone size is stated as once, few or many, or as a class when expanded; others skip it.

>TRBJ1-2|TRBV7-9|NA|NA
TGTGCCAGCAGCTTACGCGAGGAGTACTATGGCTACACCTTC
CASSLREEYYGYTF
>TRBJ2-1|TRBV27|TRBD2|few
TGTGCCAGCAGTTTTTGGGGCACTAGCGGGGGACCCCGCAATGAGCAGTTCTTC
CASSFWGTSGGPRNEQFF
>TRBJ1-1|TRBV7-9|NA|medium-sized
TGTGCCAGCAGCTTAGACGGTGTCGCGAGGGAGAAAGCTTTCTTT
CASSLDGVAREKAFF
>TRBJ1-5|TRBV30|TRBD1|few
TGTGCCTGGATTTTTCTGCCAGGGGGAGGTCAGCCCCAGCATTTT
CAWIFLPGGGQPQHF
>TRBJ2-4|TRBV5-8|TRBD1|medium-sized
TGTGCCAGCAGCTTTACCGACAGGGGGTACTTC
CASSFTDRGYF
>TRBJ2-5|TRBV2|TRBD2|NA
TGTGCCAGCAAAGGACTAGCGTTGGAGACCCAGTACTTC
CASKGLALETQYF
>TRBJ2-2|TRBV4-1|NA|NA
TGCGCCAGCAGCTTTCGCCGAGGGCCGATCGGGGAGCTGTTTTTT
CASSFRRGPIGELFF
>TRBJ1-2|TRBV10-3|NA|medium-sized
TGTGCCACATGGGAACCCGGACAGTTCTATGGCTACACCTTC
CATWEPGQFYGYTF
>TRBJ1-5|TRBV5-6|NA|NA
TGTGCCAGCAGCTTGAACGGTTTGAGGAGTCAGCCCCAGCATTTT
CASSLNGLRSQPQHF
>TRBJ1-3|TRBV19|NA|medium-sized
TGTGCCAGTAGTATCCAGGGTACGTCTGGAAACACCATATATTTT
CASSIQGTSGNTIYF
>TRBJ2-3|TRBV7-9|NA|NA
TGTGCCAGCAGCACTAGCACAGATACGCAGTATTTT
CASSTSTDTQYF
>TRBJ1-5|TRBV5-4|NA|few
TGTGCCAGCAGCTTGGCTAGGGAGGATCAGCCCCAGCATTTT
CASSLAREDQPQHF
>TRBJ1-1|TRBV21-1|NA|medium-sized
TGTGCCAGCAGCATTACCCACATTTGGACACTGAACACTGAAGCTTTCTTT
CASSITHIWTLNTEAFF
>TRBJ2-2|TRBV2|TRBD1|NA
TGTGCCAGCGGACGGGACAGTGACACCGGGGAGCTGTTTTTT
CASGRDSDTGELFF
>TRBJ2-5|TRBV7-7|NA|few
TGTGCTACCCAGAGGAGTACCAAAGAGACCCAGTACTTC
CATQRSTKETQYF
>TRBJ1-5|TRBV30|NA|medium-sized
TGTGCCTTCGGACAGTATCATCAGCCCCAGCATTTT
CAFGQYHQPQHF
>TRBJ2-5|TRBV5-6|TRBD2|medium-sized
TGTGCCAGCAGCGGGAGACTAGCGGGGAGACAAGAGACCCAGTACTTC
CASSGRLAGRQETQYF
>TRBJ2-3|TRBV11-1|NA|few
TGTGCCAGCAGCGTCGGGACTTTCGACCAAGATACGCAGTATTTT
CASSVGTFDQDTQYF
>TRBJ2-5|TRBV5-5|NA|many
TGTGCCAGCAGCCCCGGTGGGACCCAGTACTTC
CASSPGGTQYF
>TRBJ1-3|TRBV9|NA|large
TGTGCCAGCAGCGTAGCACACATTGGAAACACCATATATTTT
CASSVAHIGNTIYF
>TRBJ2-5|TRBV18|TRBD1|medium-sized
TGTGCCAGCTCACCTACAGGGGGTAGGCAAGAGACCCAGTACTTC
CASSPTGGRQETQYF
>TRBJ1-2|TRBV6-6|TRBD1|NA
TGTGCCAGCAGTTACGGGCAGGGGGCATACTATGGCTACACCTTC
CASSYGQGAYYGYTF
>TRBJ1-1|TRBV5-3|TRBD1|medium-sized
TGTGCCAGAAGCGGTGGACAGGGGCGGACTGAAGCTTTCTTT
CARSGGQGRTEAFF
>TRBJ1-5|TRBV19|TRBD1|NA
TGTGCCAGTAGTATATCCAGGGGGCAGAATCAGCCCCAGCATTTT
CASSISRGQNQPQHF
>TRBJ1-4|TRBV20-1|NA|few
TGCAGTGCTAGAGGGGCGGAAAAACTGTTTTTT
CSARGAEKLFF
>TRBJ1-5|TRBV6-5|NA|NA
TGTGCCAGCAGTTACTGGGTCGGGGGACAGCCCCAGCATTTT
CASSYWVGGQPQHF
>TRBJ2-5|TRBV9|NA|few
TGTGCCAGCAGCGTTGGAGTACGGCAAGAGACCCAGTACTTC
CASSVGVRQETQYF
>TRBJ2-5|TRBV4-2|TRBD2|NA
TGTGCCAGCAGCCAAGCCAGCGGGGCCCAAGAGACCCAGTACTTC
CASSQASGAQETQYF
>TRBJ1-4|TRBV7-9|TRBD1|medium-sized
TGTGCCAGCAGCTCCGGGACAGTTAATGAAAAACTGTTTTTT
CASSSGTVNEKLFF
>TRBJ1-2|TRBV9|NA|few
TGTGCCAGCAGCGTCGGTAGCTACACCTTC
CASSVGSYTF
>TRBJ1-2|TRBV28|TRBD1|medium-sized
TGTGCCAGCAGTTCCTCGGGACAGGGATGGGACGGCTACACCTTC
CASSSSGQGWDGYTF
>TRBJ1-2|TRBV7-9|NA|NA
TGTGCCAGCAGCTTAGCACGGTTCTATGGCTACACCTTC
CASSLARFYGYTF
>TRBJ2-4|TRBV7-2|TRBD1|NA
TGTGCCAGCAGCTTATTTTGGACAGGGGGCAACATTCAGTACTTC
CASSLFWTGGNIQYF
>TRBJ2-5|TRBV5-1|NA|few
TGCGCCAGCACTAGGTCGACGGTACATCTCCAAGAGACCCAGTACTTC
CASTRSTVHLQETQYF